This T cell receptor (beta chain) was identified during a study of OX40 agonist ivuxolimab in advanced cancers. CDR3 length: 14 residues. CDR1 is MNHEY, CDR2 SMNVEV, per germline (reference sequence). The V segment lost 4 bases and the J segment 7 bases; nucleotides outside the gene matches: 4. Assay used: immunoSEQ multiplex PCR; TCRdb lists only in-frame clones, some missing. The table shows 55,000 to 65,000 clones, with roughly nine tenths occurring only once. This chain links TRBV27 with TRBJ1-6; 7 bases agree with TRBD1. This material consisted of CD4+ or CD8+ T cells sorted from blood, taken in a trial of the OX40 agonist ivuxolimab. This sequence originates from an adult with an advanced solid tumor such as melanoma, head and neck, liver or kidney cancer. CDR3 nucleotide sequence: TGTGCCAGCAGTTCCACGGGACAGAATTCACCCCTCCACTTT. It is translated as CASSSTGQNSPLHF.